This passage covers 6 T cell receptor beta chains from one sample sequenced in a study of blood T cell repertoires in COVID-19 (dated by TCRdb to the early 2020s). Library preparation employed the immunoSEQ multiplex PCR assay. TCRdb holds this immuneACCESS table with in-frame rearrangements only. Some clones are missing; in checked studies, unresolved V genes explain under half, and the rest has no known cause. The sample profile shows 240,000 or so clones; roughly 80% of them were found once. Less than 3.5% of the sample rests with the top ten. What was sequenced was peripheral blood. These receptors were obtained from a woman younger than 30 with acute or convalescent COVID-19.

The V gene is TRBV7-2, the J gene TRBJ1-4; D uncertain. CDR1 is SGHTA and CDR2 is FQGNSA in the germline V gene. This CDR3 comprises 17 residues. V shed 3 bases and J shed 7 bases, with 21 bases lying between them. CDR3 nucleotide sequence: TGTGCCAGCAGCTTTGTTTCTCGAGGGCCCTCGACTGAAAAACTGTTTTTT. Its translation: CASSFVSRGPSTEKLFF.

The genes are TRBV9 and TRBJ2-7, with 13 positions matching TRBD2. Per germline, CDR1 SGDLS and CDR2 YYNGEE. V was clipped by 3 bases and J by 2 bases; unmatched bases: 8. The CDR3 has 17 residues. CDR3 DNA sequence: TGTGCCAGCAGCGCTTCGCCCGGGACTAGCGGGACCTACGAGCAGTACTTC. It yields the protein CASSASPGTSGTYEQYF.

The chain uses TRBV5-6 and TRBJ2-5; tentative D call: TRBD2 (6 bases). Germline V gene lookup returns CDR1 SGHDT and CDR2 YYEEEE. This CDR3 has 14 residues. V lost 4 bases and J lost 4, with 14 bases in between. CDR3 DNA sequence: TGTGCCAGCAGCGGCGGGACGTTGGGAGAGACCCAGTACTTC. Its translation is CASSGGTLGETQYF.

The chain is built from TRBV19 and TRBJ1-2; 8 nucleotides match TRBD1. The CDR3 totals 16 residues. V gave up 4 bases and J gave up 3 bases; unmatched junction bases: 10. CDR1 and CDR2 (germline): LNHDA, SQIVND (reference sequence). The CDR3: CASSTRQGMGDYGYTF. The DNA of the CDR3 is TGTGCCAGTAGTACCCGACAGGGGATGGGTGACTATGGCTACACCTTC.

The chain is built from TRBV5-1 and TRBJ2-7; 11 nucleotides align to TRBD2. Losses at the gene ends were 9 bases for V and 11 bases for J; bases not matched to a gene: 13. The CDR3 is 13 amino acids. Germline assignment: CDR1 SGHRS and CDR2 YFSETQ. The CDR3 sequence: CATRGLAVGAEYF. In DNA, the CDR3 is TGCGCCACAAGGGGACTAGCGGTTGGGGCTGAGTACTTC.

V is TRBV29-1 and J is TRBJ2-3; D gene unclear. CDR1 is SQVTM and CDR2 is ANQGSEA in the germline V gene. V lost 5 bases and J 5 bases, leaving 8 bases between the germline ends. This CDR3 is 11 amino acids long. CDR3 sequence: CSVPLGDTQYF. In DNA form, the CDR3 reads TGCAGCGTTCCTCTCGGAGATACGCAGTATTTT.